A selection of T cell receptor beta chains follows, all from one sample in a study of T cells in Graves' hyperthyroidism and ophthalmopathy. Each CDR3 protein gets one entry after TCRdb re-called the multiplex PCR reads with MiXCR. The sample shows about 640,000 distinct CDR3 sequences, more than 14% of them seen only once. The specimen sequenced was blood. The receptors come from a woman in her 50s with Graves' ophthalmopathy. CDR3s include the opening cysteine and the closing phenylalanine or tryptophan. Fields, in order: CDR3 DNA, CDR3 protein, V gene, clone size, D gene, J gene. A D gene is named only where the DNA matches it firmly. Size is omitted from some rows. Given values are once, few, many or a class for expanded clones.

DNA: TGTGCCAGCAGTAGGATCAGGACAGGCGAATACGAGCAGTACTTC
CDR3: CASSRIRTGEYEQYF
V: TRBV6-2/TRBV6-3
size: few
D: TRBD1
J: TRBJ2-7

DNA: TGTGCCAGTAGTATGGCGGTGGGGGGGCCCCAGCATTTT
CDR3: CASSMAVGGPQHF
V: TRBV19
size: -
D: -
J: TRBJ1-5

DNA: TGTGCCAGCAGCGGACAGGGGTTAACCTACGAGCAGTACTTC
CDR3: CASSGQGLTYEQYF
V: TRBV6-2/TRBV6-3
size: many
D: TRBD1
J: TRBJ2-7

DNA: TGTGCCAGCAGTTATAGGGCAGGGGGCGCGGGCACTGAAGCTTTCTTT
CDR3: CASSYRAGGAGTEAFF
V: TRBV27
size: many
D: TRBD1
J: TRBJ1-1

DNA: TGTGCCAGTACCCCGCAGGTTTATAGCAATCAGCCCCAGCATTTT
CDR3: CASTPQVYSNQPQHF
V: TRBV19
size: many
D: -
J: TRBJ1-5

DNA: TGCAGCGTTGAGAGAGACAGGGTCTACACCTTC
CDR3: CSVERDRVYTF
V: TRBV29-1
size: -
D: TRBD1
J: TRBJ1-2

DNA: TGTGCCAGCAGTTACTCGCCGGGGGCGCGGGGCGAGCAGTACTTC
CDR3: CASSYSPGARGEQYF
V: TRBV6-6
size: -
D: -
J: TRBJ2-7

DNA: TGTGCCAGCAGTTACGATTCCAGGGGGCTTAGCAATCAGCCCCAGCATTTT
CDR3: CASSYDSRGLSNQPQHF
V: TRBV6-2/TRBV6-3
size: many
D: TRBD1
J: TRBJ1-5

DNA: TGTGTCATCAGTGAGTCGCCCGGAGGAAGCTCTGGGGCCAACGTCCTGACTTTC
CDR3: CVISESPGGSSGANVLTF
V: TRBV10-3
size: -
D: -
J: TRBJ2-6

DNA: TGCAGCGTCTGGGACAGGGTTCAATTCTATGAGCAGTTCTTC
CDR3: CSVWDRVQFYEQFF
V: TRBV29-1
size: few
D: TRBD1
J: TRBJ2-1

DNA: TGTGCCTGGAGTGTGACGGGGGCAGATACGCAGTATTTT
CDR3: CAWSVTGADTQYF
V: TRBV30
size: many
D: -
J: TRBJ2-3

DNA: TGTGCCAGCAGTTCTTGGACTAGCGGGAGGTTTGAGCAGTACTTC
CDR3: CASSSWTSGRFEQYF
V: TRBV6-2/TRBV6-3
size: many
D: TRBD2
J: TRBJ2-7

DNA: TGTGCCAGCAGCACCCTAGCGGGAGCCCCCTACGAGCAGTACTTC
CDR3: CASSTLAGAPYEQYF
V: TRBV9
size: few
D: TRBD2
J: TRBJ2-7

DNA: TGTGCCAGCAGTTTATACGGAAACCTCTATGGCTACACCTTC
CDR3: CASSLYGNLYGYTF
V: TRBV27
size: few
D: -
J: TRBJ1-2

DNA: TGCGCCAGCAGCTTGGCCCAGGTAGCCGGGCCCTCCTACGAGCAGTACTTC
CDR3: CASSLAQVAGPSYEQYF
V: TRBV5-1
size: -
D: -
J: TRBJ2-7

DNA: TGTGCCAGCAGTGAAGCTAGCGGGAGACCAGATACGCAGTATTTT
CDR3: CASSEASGRPDTQYF
V: TRBV6-1
size: many
D: TRBD2
J: TRBJ2-3

DNA: TGTGCCTGGAGTGACGGCAGCGGACTCTACAATGAGCAGTTCTTC
CDR3: CAWSDGSGLYNEQFF
V: TRBV30
size: -
D: -
J: TRBJ2-1

DNA: TGTGCCAGCAGCCCCCCCGGGGAATACGAGCAGTACTTC
CDR3: CASSPPGEYEQYF
V: TRBV7-3
size: many
D: -
J: TRBJ2-7

DNA: TGTGCCTGGAGTGTAAGGTTCCACGAGCAGTACTTC
CDR3: CAWSVRFHEQYF
V: TRBV30
size: -
D: -
J: TRBJ2-7

DNA: TGCGCCAGCAGCTCCGGGACAGGGGCTATCTACGAGCAGTACTTC
CDR3: CASSSGTGAIYEQYF
V: TRBV5-1
size: once
D: TRBD1
J: TRBJ2-7

DNA: TGCGCCAGCAGCCAAGATAGGCTTGTAGGAGGCTACACCTTC
CDR3: CASSQDRLVGGYTF
V: TRBV4-3
size: few
D: -
J: TRBJ1-2

DNA: TGCAGTGCTCAGCGGGACAGCCGAAGAACTATTGATAGCAATCAGCCCCAGCATTTT
CDR3: CSAQRDSRRTIDSNQPQHF
V: TRBV20-1
size: -
D: TRBD1
J: TRBJ1-5

DNA: TGCAGTGCTAGTCGGGGGGCCGACACAGATACGCAGTATTTT
CDR3: CSASRGADTDTQYF
V: TRBV20-1
size: -
D: -
J: TRBJ2-3

DNA: TGCGCCAGCAGCCAAGGTCTGGGACAGTCTCTTTACTTT
CDR3: CASSQGLGQSLYF
V: TRBV4-3
size: -
D: TRBD1
J: TRBJ1-1

DNA: TGTGCCACCAGTGATTGGTTAGCGAGAGAGCAGTTCTTC
CDR3: CATSDWLAREQFF
V: TRBV24-1
size: -
D: -
J: TRBJ2-1

DNA: TGTGCCAGCAGGGGGGACAAATCCTACGAGCAGTACTTC
CDR3: CASRGDKSYEQYF
V: TRBV12-3/TRBV12-4
size: -
D: -
J: TRBJ2-7

DNA: TGTGCCAGCAGCCACCATTTCGGACTAGCGGAGAGCACAGATACGCAGTATTTT
CDR3: CASSHHFGLAESTDTQYF
V: TRBV7-8
size: many
D: TRBD2
J: TRBJ2-3

DNA: TGCAGTGCCCAAGTCCAGGGTGGTAGGCCGAACACCTTC
CDR3: CSAQVQGGRPNTF
V: TRBV20-1
size: many
D: -
J: TRBJ1-2

DNA: TGTGCCAGTAGTATGGCGAAGCCTAATTCACCCCTCCACTTT
CDR3: CASSMAKPNSPLHF
V: TRBV19
size: -
D: -
J: TRBJ1-6

DNA: TGTGCCAGCAGCCAAGTCACGGGAGGGCCTAATAATGAGCAGTTCTTC
CDR3: CASSQVTGGPNNEQFF
V: TRBV4-2
size: few
D: TRBD2
J: TRBJ2-1